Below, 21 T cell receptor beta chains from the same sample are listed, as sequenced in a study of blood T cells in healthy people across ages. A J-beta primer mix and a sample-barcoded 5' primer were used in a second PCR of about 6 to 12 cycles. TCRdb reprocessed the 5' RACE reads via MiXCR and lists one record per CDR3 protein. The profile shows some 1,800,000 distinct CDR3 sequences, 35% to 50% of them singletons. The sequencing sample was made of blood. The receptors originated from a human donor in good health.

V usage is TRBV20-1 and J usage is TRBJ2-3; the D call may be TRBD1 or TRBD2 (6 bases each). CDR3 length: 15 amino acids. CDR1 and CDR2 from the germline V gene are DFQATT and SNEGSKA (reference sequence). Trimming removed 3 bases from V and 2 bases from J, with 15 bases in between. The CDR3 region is CSARPSGATTDTQYF. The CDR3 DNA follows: TGCAGTGCTAGGCCCTCGGGGGCGACCACAGATACGCAGTATTTT.

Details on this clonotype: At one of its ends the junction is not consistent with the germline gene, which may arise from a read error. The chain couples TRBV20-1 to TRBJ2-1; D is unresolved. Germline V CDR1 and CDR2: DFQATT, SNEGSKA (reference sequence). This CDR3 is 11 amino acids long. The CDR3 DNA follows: TGCAGTGCATCTTCCTCCAATGAGCAGTTCTTC. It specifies CSASSSNEQFF.

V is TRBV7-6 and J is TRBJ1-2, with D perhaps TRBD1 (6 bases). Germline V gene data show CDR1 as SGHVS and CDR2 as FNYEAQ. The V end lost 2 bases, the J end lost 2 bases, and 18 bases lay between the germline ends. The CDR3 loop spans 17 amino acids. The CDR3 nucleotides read TGTGCCAGCAGCTTATGTGGGGGGCGAGTCGGCAACTATGGCTACACCTTC. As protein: CASSLCGGRVGNYGYTF.

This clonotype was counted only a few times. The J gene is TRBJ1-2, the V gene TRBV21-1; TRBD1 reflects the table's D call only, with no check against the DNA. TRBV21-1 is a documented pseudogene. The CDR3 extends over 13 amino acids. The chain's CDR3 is CASTVRTGNGYTF. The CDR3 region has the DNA TGTGCCAGCACTGTAAGGACAGGGAATGGCTACACCTTC.

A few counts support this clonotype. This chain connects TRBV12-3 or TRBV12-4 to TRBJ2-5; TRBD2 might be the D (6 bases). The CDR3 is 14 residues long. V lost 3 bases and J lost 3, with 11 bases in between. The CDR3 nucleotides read TGTGCCAGCAGTTTTGCTAGCGCCGAAGAGACCCAGTACTTC. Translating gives CASSFASAEETQYF.

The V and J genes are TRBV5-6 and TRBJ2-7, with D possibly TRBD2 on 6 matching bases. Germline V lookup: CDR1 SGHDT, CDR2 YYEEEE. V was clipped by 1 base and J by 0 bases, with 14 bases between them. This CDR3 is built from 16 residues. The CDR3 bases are TGTGCCAGCAGCTTGTGGGCGGGGATGAACTCCTACGAGCAGTACTTC. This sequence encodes CASSLWAGMNSYEQYF.

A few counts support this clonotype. The CDR3 DNA is TGTGCCAGCGGGGAGGACAGAGCCTACGAGCAGTACTTC. Its protein is CASGEDRAYEQYF. The rearrangement links TRBV27 to TRBJ2-7; D is perhaps TRBD1 or TRBD2 (6 bases each). Germline values: CDR1 MNHEY, CDR2 SMNVEV (reference sequence). The V and J ends lost 8 bases and 2 bases respectively, with 13 bases between them. The CDR3 runs 13 residues.

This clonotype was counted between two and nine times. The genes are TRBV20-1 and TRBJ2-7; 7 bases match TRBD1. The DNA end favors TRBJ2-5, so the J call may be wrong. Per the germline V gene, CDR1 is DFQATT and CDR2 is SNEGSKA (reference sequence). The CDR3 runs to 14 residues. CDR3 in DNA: TGCAGTGCTAGAGCAGGGGGAGAGAGGGAGACCCAGTACTTC. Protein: CSARAGGERETQYF.

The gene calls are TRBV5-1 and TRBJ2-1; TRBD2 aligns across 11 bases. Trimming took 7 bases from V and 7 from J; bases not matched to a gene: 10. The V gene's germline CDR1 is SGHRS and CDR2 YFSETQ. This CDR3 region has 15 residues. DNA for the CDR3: TGCGCCAGCCACTACTTAGCGGGGGGGCGGAATGAGCAGTTCTTC. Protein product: CASHYLAGGRNEQFF.

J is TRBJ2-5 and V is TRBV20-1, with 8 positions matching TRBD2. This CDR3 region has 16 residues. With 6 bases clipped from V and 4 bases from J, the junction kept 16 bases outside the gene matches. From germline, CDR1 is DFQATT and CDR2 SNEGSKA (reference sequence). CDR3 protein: CSARPLSYSGVETQYF. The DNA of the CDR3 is TGCAGTGCCCGACCCCTCTCTTATAGCGGGGTAGAGACCCAGTACTTC.

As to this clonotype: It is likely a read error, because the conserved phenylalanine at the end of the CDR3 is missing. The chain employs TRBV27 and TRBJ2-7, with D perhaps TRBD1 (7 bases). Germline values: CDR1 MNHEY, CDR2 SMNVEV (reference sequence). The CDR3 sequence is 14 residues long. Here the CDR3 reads CASSLSQGEDEQYL. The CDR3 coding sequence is TGCGCCAGCAGTTTATCGCAGGGGGAGGACGAGCAGTACCTC.

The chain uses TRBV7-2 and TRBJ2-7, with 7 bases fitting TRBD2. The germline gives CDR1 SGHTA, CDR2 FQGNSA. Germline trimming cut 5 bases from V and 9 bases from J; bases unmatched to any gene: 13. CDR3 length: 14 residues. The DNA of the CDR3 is TGTGCCAGCAGCATGACTAGCTTTTCCCACGCGCAGTACTTC. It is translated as CASSMTSFSHAQYF.

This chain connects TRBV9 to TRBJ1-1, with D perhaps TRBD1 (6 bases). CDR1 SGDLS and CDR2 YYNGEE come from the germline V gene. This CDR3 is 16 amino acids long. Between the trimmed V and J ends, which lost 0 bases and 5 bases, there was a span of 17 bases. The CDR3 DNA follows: TGTGCCAGCAGCGTAGCCAGTGGGGGGGCGCTGACTGAAGCTTTCTTT. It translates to CASSVASGGALTEAFF.

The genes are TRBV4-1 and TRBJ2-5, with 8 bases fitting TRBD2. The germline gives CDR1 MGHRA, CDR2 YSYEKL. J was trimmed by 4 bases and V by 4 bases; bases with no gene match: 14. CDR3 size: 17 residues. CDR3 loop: CASSREPGGDVRETQYF. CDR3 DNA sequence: TGCGCCAGCAGCCGAGAACCCGGGGGGGACGTTCGAGAGACCCAGTACTTC.

CDR3 nucleotide sequence: TGTGCCAGCAGCCTCCGGACGGACCGCACAGATACGCAGTATTTT. Translation gives CASSLRTDRTDTQYF. This chain connects TRBV7-2 to TRBJ2-3; D ambiguous. The ends were cut back, 5 bases at V and 1 base at J, with 13 bases in the middle. Germline-derived CDR1 and CDR2 are SGHTA and FQGNSA. The CDR3 covers 15 residues.

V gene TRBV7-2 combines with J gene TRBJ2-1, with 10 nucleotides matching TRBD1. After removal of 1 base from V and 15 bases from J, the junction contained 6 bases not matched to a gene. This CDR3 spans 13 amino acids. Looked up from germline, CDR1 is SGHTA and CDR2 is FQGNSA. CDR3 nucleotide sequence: TGTGCCAGCAGCTTAGGCCATGACAGGGGGCGGTTCTTC. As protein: CASSLGHDRGRFF.

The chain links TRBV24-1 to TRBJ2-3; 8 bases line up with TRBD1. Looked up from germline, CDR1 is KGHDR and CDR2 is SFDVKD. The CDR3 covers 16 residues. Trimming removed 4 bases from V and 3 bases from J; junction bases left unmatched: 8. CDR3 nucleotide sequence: TGTGCCACCAGTGACCCAGGACAGGGAGGTACAGATACGCAGTATTTT. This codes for CATSDPGQGGTDTQYF.

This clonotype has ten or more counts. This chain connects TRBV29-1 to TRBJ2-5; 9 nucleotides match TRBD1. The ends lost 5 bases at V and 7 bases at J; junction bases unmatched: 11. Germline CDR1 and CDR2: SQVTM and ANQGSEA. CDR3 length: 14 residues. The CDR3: CSVTGGGHHLTQYF. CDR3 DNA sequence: TGCAGCGTTACAGGGGGCGGCCACCATCTGACCCAGTACTTC.

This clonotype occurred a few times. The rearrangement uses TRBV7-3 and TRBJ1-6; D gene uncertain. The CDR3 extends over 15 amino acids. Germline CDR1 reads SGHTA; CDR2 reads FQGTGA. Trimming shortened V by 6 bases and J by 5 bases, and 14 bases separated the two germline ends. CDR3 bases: TGTGCCAGCAGGTTTCGCACAGAGAATAATTCACCCCTCCACTTT. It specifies CASRFRTENNSPLHF.

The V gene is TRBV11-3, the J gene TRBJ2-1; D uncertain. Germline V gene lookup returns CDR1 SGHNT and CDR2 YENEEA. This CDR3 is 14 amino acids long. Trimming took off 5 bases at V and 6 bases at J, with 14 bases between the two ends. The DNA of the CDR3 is TGTGCCAGCAGCGCCGCGAGCGAGAGCAATGAGCAGTTCTTC. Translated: CASSAASESNEQFF.

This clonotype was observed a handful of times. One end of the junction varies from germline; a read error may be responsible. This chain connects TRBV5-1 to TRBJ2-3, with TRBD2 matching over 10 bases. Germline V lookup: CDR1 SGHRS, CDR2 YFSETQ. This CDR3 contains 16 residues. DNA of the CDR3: TGTGCCAGCTCATCAGGACTAGCGGAATCCACAGATACGCAGTATTTT. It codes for CASSSGLAESTDTQYF.